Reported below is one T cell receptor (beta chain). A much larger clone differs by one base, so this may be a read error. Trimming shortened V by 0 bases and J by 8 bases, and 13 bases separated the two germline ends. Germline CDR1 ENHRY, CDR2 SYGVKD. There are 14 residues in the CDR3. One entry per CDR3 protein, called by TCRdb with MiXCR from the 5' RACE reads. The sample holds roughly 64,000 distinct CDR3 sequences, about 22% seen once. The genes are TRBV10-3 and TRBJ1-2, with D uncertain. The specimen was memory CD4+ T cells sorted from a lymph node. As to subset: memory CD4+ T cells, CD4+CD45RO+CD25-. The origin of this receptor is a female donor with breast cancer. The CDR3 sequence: CAISESVGPGGYTF. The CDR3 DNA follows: TGTGCCATCAGTGAGTCGGTCGGACCCGGCGGCTACACCTTC.